Listed here are 21 T cell receptor beta chains from one sample, sequenced in a study of prognosis after radiotherapy for stage I lung cancer. Two-round multiplex PCR on genomic DNA was the method by which TCR beta CDR3 was amplified. With primers specific to each TRBV and TRBJ gene, the first-round PCR was performed. Via MiXCR, TCRdb re-called the multiplex PCR reads, giving one row per CDR3 protein. Here the sample spans around 19,000 distinct CDR3 sequences, around 50% being singletons. Source: PBMCs, taken before or after stereotactic body radiation therapy (not recorded which). The origin of the receptors is a donor over 45 with non-small cell lung cancer.

In this sample, this clonotype turned up many times. V usage is TRBV20-1 and J usage is TRBJ2-2; TRBD1 is a possible D gene (5 bases). Germline CDR1 reads DFQATT; CDR2 reads SNEGSKA (reference sequence). Trimming cost V 6 bases and J 1 base, with 12 bases left between them. This CDR3 contains 14 residues. CDR3 loop: CSADKDRNTGELFF. CDR3 nucleotides: TGCAGTGCGGATAAAGACAGGAACACCGGGGAGCTGTTTTTT.

A note on this clonotype: A read error is likely here: a far larger clone is one base away. The gene calls are TRBV20-1 and TRBJ2-5; 10 nucleotides agree with TRBD2. This CDR3 contains 15 residues. Germline lookup yields CDR1 DFQATT and CDR2 SNEGSKA (reference sequence). Here the CDR3 reads CSANTLTSGHNEQLF. CDR3 sequence (DNA): TGCAGTGCTAACACCCTGACTAGCGGGCACAATGAGCAGCTCTTC.

The chain couples TRBV19 to TRBJ2-2; 10 nucleotides line up with TRBD1. Germline trimming cut 4 bases from V and 2 bases from J; bases unmatched to any gene: 13. Germline assignment: CDR1 LNHDA and CDR2 SQIVND (reference sequence). There are 19 residues in the CDR3. CDR3 amino acids: CASSRDGTGVYINTGELFF. CDR3 sequence (DNA): TGTGCCAGTAGTAGAGACGGGACAGGGGTCTACATAAACACCGGGGAGCTGTTTTTT.

The rearrangement links TRBV5-1 to TRBJ2-5; D gene uncertain. Germline-derived CDR1 and CDR2 are SGHRS and YFSETQ. The germline V and J ends were trimmed by 3 bases and 1 base, with 4 bases remaining between them. The CDR3 loop spans 12 amino acids. The CDR3 sequence is CASSSLQETQYF. CDR3 nucleotides: TGCGCCAGCAGCTCACTCCAAGAGACCCAGTACTTC.

The chain links TRBV6-2 or TRBV6-3 to TRBJ1-2; D ambiguous. Trimming took off 5 bases at V and 4 bases at J, with 17 bases between the two ends. The CDR3 contains 15 residues. Germline V gives CDR1 MNHEY, CDR2 SVGEGT. The CDR3 nucleotides are TGTGCCAGCAGTGAAGGTGGTGCCACGATCTATGGCTACACCTTC. Its protein product is CASSEGGATIYGYTF.

The chain couples TRBV9 to TRBJ2-2, with 9 bases aligning to TRBD1. The germline gives CDR1 SGDLS, CDR2 YYNGEE. The J segment lost 5 bases and the V segment lost 4 bases, leaving 9 bases of the junction unmatched. CDR3 length equals 16 residues. As DNA, the CDR3 is TGTGCCAGCAGCACACCGGACAGGGGAGCTACCGGGGAGCTGTTTTTT. It is translated as CASSTPDRGATGELFF.

This clonotype was picked up a small number of times. The rearrangement joins TRBV11-2 to TRBJ2-2; D gene uncertain. The CDR3 consists of 12 residues. Germline V gene sequence: CDR1 SGHAT, CDR2 FQNNGV. V lost 5 bases and J 8 bases, leaving 9 bases between the germline ends. CDR3 protein: CASSQPGGELFF. Written as DNA, the CDR3 is TGTGCCAGCAGCCAACCCGGGGGGGAGCTGTTTTTT.

Only one count was recorded for this clonotype. The V and J genes are TRBV24-1 and TRBJ1-2; the D is unclear. The CDR3 runs to 12 residues. With 5 bases removed from V and 7 bases from J, the gap between germline ends came to 10 bases. Looked up from germline, CDR1 is KGHDR and CDR2 is SFDVKD. CDR3 residues: CATSGLFGGYTF. The CDR3 DNA follows: TGTGCCACCAGTGGGCTTTTCGGTGGCTACACCTTC.

The chain combines TRBV20-1 with TRBJ2-7; no firm D call. This CDR3 contains 13 residues. Germline V gene lookup returns CDR1 DFQATT and CDR2 SNEGSKA (reference sequence). V lost 5 bases and J lost 0, with 11 bases in between. CDR3 protein: CSAYGEISYEQYF. The CDR3 DNA reads as TGCAGTGCTTACGGTGAAATCTCCTACGAGCAGTACTTC.

This clonotype was observed a few times. The V and J genes are TRBV2 and TRBJ2-5; the D is unclear. The CDR3 consists of 13 residues. CDR1 and CDR2 (germline): SNHLY, FYNNEI. V lost 3 bases and J 5 bases, leaving 10 bases between the germline ends. The CDR3 protein is CASSEIIRETQYF. The DNA for the CDR3 is TGTGCCAGCAGTGAGATTATTAGGGAGACCCAGTACTTC.

Many counts were recorded for this clonotype. The rearrangement joins TRBV3-1 to TRBJ2-1, with 10 positions matching TRBD2. The germline V gene has CDR1 LGHDT and CDR2 YNNKEL (reference sequence). Losses at the gene ends were 5 bases for V and 1 base for J; bases not matched to a gene: 5. The CDR3 runs 16 residues. CDR3 region: CASSYPSGSSYNEQFF. For the CDR3, the DNA is TGTGCCAGCAGCTATCCTAGCGGGAGTTCCTACAATGAGCAGTTCTTC.

This chain uses TRBV5-1 with TRBJ2-2; D is possibly TRBD2 (5 bases). The germline CDR1 and CDR2 sequences are SGHRS and YFSETQ. Trimming removed 0 bases from V and 7 bases from J, with 10 bases in between. This CDR3 contains 14 residues. CDR3 coding DNA: TGCGCCAGCAGCTTGGGTAGCGAGGGCGGGGAGCTGTTTTTT. Protein sequence: CASSLGSEGGELFF.

Concerning this clonotype itself: A far larger clone is a single base away, which makes a read error likely. The chain is built from TRBV6-8 and TRBJ2-5; no definite D call. This CDR3 is 14 amino acids long. Germline-derived CDR1 and CDR2 are MNHGY and SAAAGT. This chain's CDR3 is CSSSQDFGQATQYF. CDR3 DNA sequence: TGTTCCAGCAGTCAGGATTTCGGCCAAGCAACCCAGTACTTC.

In its sample, this clonotype ranks as medium-sized. The chain uses TRBV19 and TRBJ1-1; D is unclear. Per germline, CDR1 LNHDA and CDR2 SQIVND (reference sequence). The CDR3 length is 11 residues. V lost 2 bases and J 6 bases, leaving 4 bases between the germline ends. The CDR3 DNA is TGTGCCAGTAGTATAATTGCTGAAGCTTTCTTT. Translated: CASSIIAEAFF.

For this clonotype: This sequence is one base from a far larger clone and is likely a read error. The V call is TRBV6-1, the J call TRBJ1-1; perhaps TRBD1 as D (6 bases). The germline V gene encodes CDR1 MNHNS and CDR2 SASEGT. Trimming cost V 7 bases and J 7 bases, with 19 bases left between them. CDR3 length: 14 residues. In nucleotides, the CDR3 is TGTGCCAGCATATACAGGGACGACGCGGTTGAAGCTTTCTTT. Translated: CASIYRDDAVEAFF.

In the case of this clonotype: A read error is the likely source, as a far larger clone sits one nucleotide away. The chain combines TRBV6-5 with TRBJ2-1; D uncertain. The CDR3 length is 11 residues. CDR1 and CDR2 (germline): MNHEY, SVGAGI. The CDR3 sequence: CASKVYNEHFF. The CDR3 coding sequence is TGTGCCAGCAAAGTCTACAATGAGCATTTCTTC.

In its sample, this clonotype was seen many times. The chain employs TRBV28 and TRBJ1-1; no firm D call. This CDR3 spans 14 amino acids. Germline V CDR1 and CDR2: MDHEN, SYDVKM. Trimming took 4 bases from V and 5 from J, leaving 14 bases between them. This CDR3 is CASSSRVLGTEAFF. The CDR3 DNA sequence: TGTGCCAGCAGTTCTAGGGTATTGGGGACTGAAGCTTTCTTT.

The chain uses TRBV6-2 or TRBV6-3 and TRBJ2-2; 8 bases are a match to TRBD2. Germline lookup yields CDR1 MNHEY and CDR2 SVGEGT. The CDR3 runs to 17 residues. V lost 2 bases, J lost 5 bases, and 10 bases stayed unmatched. Here the CDR3 reads CASSYQAGGGYTGELFF. CDR3 sequence (DNA): TGTGCCAGCAGTTACCAGGCGGGAGGAGGGTATACCGGGGAGCTGTTTTTT.

The V gene is TRBV11-2, the J gene TRBJ2-3; D is undetermined. The V end lost 0 bases, the J end lost 7 bases, and 5 bases lay between the germline ends. The CDR3 runs to 12 residues. Germline loops: CDR1 SGHAT, CDR2 FQNNGV. This CDR3 is CASSLDFYTQYF. For the CDR3, the DNA is TGTGCCAGCAGCTTAGATTTTTATACGCAGTATTTT. Together with reference TRBV11-2 and TRBJ2-3, the CDR3 gives the full variable domain: EAGVAQSPRYKIIEKRQSVAFWCNPISGHATLYWYQQILGQGPKLLIQFQNNGVVDDSQLPKDRFSAERLKGVDSTLKIQPAKLEDSAVYLCASSLDFYTQYFGPGTRLTVL.

This clonotype was seen at least ten times. The chain recombines TRBV28 with TRBJ1-2, with D possibly matching TRBD1 (5 bases). This CDR3 is 13 amino acids long. V was trimmed by 7 bases and J by 0 bases, leaving 9 bases between them. Germline V gene sequence: CDR1 MDHEN, CDR2 SYDVKM. The chain's CDR3 is CASKEGTNYGYTF. In DNA form, the CDR3 reads TGTGCCAGCAAAGAGGGGACTAACTATGGCTACACCTTC.

This clonotype is a singleton in its sample. The chain recombines TRBV9 with TRBJ2-1, with 9 bases identical to TRBD2. From germline, CDR1 is SGDLS and CDR2 YYNGEE. J gave up 9 bases and V 2 bases, and 12 bases lay outside the gene matches. The CDR3 sequence is 16 residues long. CDR3 nucleotide sequence: TGTGCCAGCAGCGTTTCCTGGACTAGCGAGAGGGGTGAGCAGTTCTTC. It codes for CASSVSWTSERGEQFF.